This TCR beta chain was identified during a study of T cell changes during pregnancy in multiple sclerosis. The CDR3 consists of 15 residues. Germline-derived CDR1 and CDR2 are MNHNS and SASEGT. V gave up 7 bases and J gave up 2 bases; unmatched junction bases: 6. Measured with immunoSEQ multiplex PCR; TCRdb has only the in-frame clones, and not every one. The table shows about 50,000 clones, with roughly nine tenths occurring only once. The sequence derives from a female donor with multiple sclerosis, enrolled in a pregnancy study. The chain joins TRBV6-1 to TRBJ2-7, with 12 bases fitting TRBD2. Sequenced material: CD4+ T cells from peripheral blood mononuclear cells, taken after pregnancy. In DNA, the CDR3 is TGTGCCAGCAACTTACTAGCGGGAGGCACCTACGAGCAGTACTTC. The encoded protein is CASNLLAGGTYEQYF.